The T cell receptor (beta chain) described here comes from a study of Ad26.COV2.S vaccination and SARS-CoV-2 variants. Study-wide background: In the study, Ad26.COV2.S was injected intramuscularly once, or twice 56 days apart.

CDR3 size: 15 residues. Trimming removed 5 bases from V and 6 bases from J; junction bases left unmatched: 6. Germline-derived CDR1 and CDR2 are KGHDR and SFDVKD. Treatment reported: about 20 received Ad26.COV2.S at low or high dose, single or two shots; about 5 received placebo; per-sample allocation not given. Specimen acquisition occurred on day 63 following the initial vaccine or placebo injection. Boston provided a donor who was an adult aged 18-55 years. Profiled with immunoSEQ multiplex PCR; TCRdb holds only in-frame clones, not every one. The sample includes roughly 700,000 clones, roughly 90% of them seen just once.

The rearrangement links TRBV24-1 to TRBJ2-1, with 10 bases aligning to TRBD2. The TCR was taken from a person aged 18-60 years who received the Ad26.COV2.S COVID-19 vaccine or a placebo. The specimen comprised peripheral blood, sampled in a trial of Ad26.COV2.S vaccine versus placebo. CDR3 DNA sequence: TGTGCCACCAGTGTATCACTAGCGGGAATCAATGAGCAGTTCTTC. Residues: CATSVSLAGINEQFF.